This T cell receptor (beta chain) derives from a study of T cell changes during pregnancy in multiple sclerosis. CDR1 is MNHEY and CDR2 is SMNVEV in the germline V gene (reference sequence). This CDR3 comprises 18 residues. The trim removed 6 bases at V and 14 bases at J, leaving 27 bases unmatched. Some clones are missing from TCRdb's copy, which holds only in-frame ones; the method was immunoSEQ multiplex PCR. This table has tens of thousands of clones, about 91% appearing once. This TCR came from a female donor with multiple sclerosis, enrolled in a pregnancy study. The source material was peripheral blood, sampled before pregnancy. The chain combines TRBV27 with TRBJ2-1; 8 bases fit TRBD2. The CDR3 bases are TGTGCCAGCAGGCCATCCCAGGGACCCCCACGGGGGGGGACGTTTAAGTTCTTC. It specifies CASRPSQGPPRGGTFKFF.